This T cell receptor beta chain was identified in a study of shared clonotypes between healthy human individuals. Sequencing was performed with immunoSEQ multiplex PCR; in TCRdb, only in-frame clones are kept and a portion is missing. The sample lists about 2.3 million clones; 85% to 95% were seen once. Germline CDR1 is SGHRS and CDR2 is YFSETQ. V gave up 7 bases and J gave up 3 bases, with 11 bases separating them. The CDR3 covers 13 residues. The source material was naive CD4+ T cells from PBMCs. The sample's subset: CD45RA+ positively selected. The source is a man between 18 and 35 years old in good health. Some clones in this sample may be carry-over from other donors' samples. The chain employs TRBV5-1 and TRBJ2-1, with a tentative D call TRBD1 (6 bases). The CDR3 loop reads CASGWTDYNEQFF. Written as DNA, the CDR3 is TGCGCCAGCGGATGGACAGACTACAATGAGCAGTTCTTC.